These 20 T cell receptor beta chains were sequenced from one sample in a study of T cells in Graves' hyperthyroidism and ophthalmopathy (dated by TCRdb to about 2019). Libraries came from multiplex PCR. TCRdb lists the instrument as Illumina HiSeq 2000. Amplification of TCR beta CDR3 regions was carried out from RNA transcripts. The first round of RT-PCR for the TCR CDR3 was performed with the HTBI primer set and the Qiagen OneStep RT-PCR kit. TCRdb reanalyzed the raw reads on its own, using fastp at Q25 for trimming and MiXCR for clone calling, and kept in-frame beta chains. Each CDR3 protein appears once, grouped with its most common genes and DNA. The sample table lists around 300,000 distinct CDR3 sequences, 13% of them with a count of one. The leading ten clones occupy 6.5% to 10% of the sample. Sequencing was carried out using blood. The receptor source for this set is a woman aged 25-40 years with Graves' hyperthyroidism that later progressed to Graves' ophthalmopathy.

This clonotype has a handful of counts. The rearrangement joins TRBV19 to TRBJ1-3; 8 bases align to TRBD1. This CDR3 region has 17 residues. With V trimmed by 4 bases and J by 0 bases, 8 bases remained unmatched. Germline CDR1 LNHDA, CDR2 SQIVND (reference sequence). CDR3 sequence: CASSTWTGRVSGNTIYF. CDR3 DNA sequence: TGTGCCAGTAGTACCTGGACAGGGCGAGTCTCTGGAAACACCATATATTTT.

In this sample, this clonotype turned up many times. The rearrangement uses TRBV10-3 and TRBJ2-1; D is ambiguous. Germline loops: CDR1 ENHRY, CDR2 SYGVKD. The ends were cut back, 6 bases at V and 7 bases at J, with 10 bases in the middle. This CDR3 has 12 amino acids. DNA for the CDR3: TGTGCCATCAGCTTCGCTGAGAATGAGCAGTTCTTC. Translation gives CAISFAENEQFF.

This clonotype was seen many times. The chain carries TRBV29-1 and TRBJ2-7, with 8 bases that match TRBD1. Germline V gene sequence: CDR1 SQVTM, CDR2 ANQGSEA. V lost 7 bases and J lost 1; bases outside the gene matches: 6. This CDR3 comprises 13 residues. CDR3 amino acids: CSGVDRASYEQYF. The CDR3 coding sequence is TGCAGCGGTGTGGACAGGGCATCCTACGAGCAGTACTTC.

This clonotype appeared many times. The chain couples TRBV6-1 to TRBJ1-3; D is possibly TRBD1 (5 bases). The V and J ends lost 2 bases and 0 bases respectively, with 8 bases between them. Germline CDR1 MNHNS, CDR2 SASEGT. This CDR3 spans 15 amino acids. The CDR3 coding sequence is TGTGCCAGCAGTGAACGGGACTACTCTGGAAACACCATATATTTT. It yields the protein CASSERDYSGNTIYF.

Ten or more counts support this clonotype. The genes are TRBV2 and TRBJ2-1; D may be TRBD2 (6 bases). Germline V CDR1 and CDR2: SNHLY, FYNNEI. V shed 4 bases and J shed 5 bases, with 12 bases lying between them. This CDR3 is 14 amino acids long. The CDR3, as DNA: TGTGCCAGCAGTGGCCGGGACTTTGACAATGAGCAGTTCTTC. This translates into CASSGRDFDNEQFF.

Many counts were recorded for this clonotype. The gene calls are TRBV12-3 or TRBV12-4 and TRBJ2-7, with TRBD2 matching 10 bases. The CDR3 has 16 residues. V shed 3 bases, J shed 0 bases, and the junction held 5 bases outside the gene matches. The CDR3 loop reads CASSLGASGSSYEQYF. The CDR3 DNA sequence: TGTGCCAGCAGTTTGGGGGCTAGCGGGAGCTCCTACGAGCAGTACTTC.

The chain combines TRBV30 with TRBJ1-5, with 8 bases aligning to TRBD1. V lost 5 bases, J lost 2 bases, and 2 bases stayed unmatched. The CDR3 loop spans 13 amino acids. Germline CDR1 GTSNPN, CDR2 SVGIG (reference sequence). The CDR3 nucleotides read TGTGCCTGGGGGGGACAGGGCAATCAGCCCCAGCATTTT. This gives the protein CAWGGQGNQPQHF.

Ten or more counts support this clonotype. The chain joins TRBV30 to TRBJ1-3, with D unresolved. CDR3 length: 15 amino acids. The V gene's germline CDR1 is GTSNPN and CDR2 SVGIG (reference sequence). Between the trimmed V and J ends, which lost 1 base and 0 bases, there was a span of 10 bases. This CDR3 is CAWSDSSISGNTIYF. DNA for the CDR3: TGTGCCTGGAGTGATTCCAGCATCTCTGGAAACACCATATATTTT.

This clonotype showed up just a few times. This rearrangement joins TRBV14 to TRBJ2-7, with D maybe TRBD2 (6 bases). This CDR3 is built from 12 residues. CDR1 and CDR2 from the germline V gene are SGHDN and FVKESK. V lost 3 bases, J lost 11 bases, and 14 bases lay in between. The CDR3 sequence is CASSQIGTEEYF. CDR3 DNA: TGTGCCAGCAGCCAGATCGGGACTGAGGAGTACTTC.

The table lists this clonotype with many counts. The chain joins TRBV18 to TRBJ2-7; TRBD1 aligns across 7 bases. CDR1 is KGHSH and CDR2 is LQKENI in the germline V gene. Unmatched junction bases numbered 5, after V lost 0 bases and J lost 6 bases. This CDR3 has 14 amino acids. CDR3: CASSPPYRGGEQYF. In DNA form, the CDR3 reads TGTGCCAGCTCACCACCTTACAGGGGTGGCGAGCAGTACTTC.

This clonotype has a handful of counts. The gene calls are TRBV3-1 and TRBJ1-4; possibly TRBD1 for D (6 bases). The CDR3 has 16 residues. The germline V gene has CDR1 LGHDT and CDR2 YNNKEL (reference sequence). Trimming cost V 4 bases and J 0 bases, with 12 bases left between them. The chain's CDR3 is CASSPDEGATNEKLFF. Written as DNA, the CDR3 is TGTGCCAGCAGCCCCGACGAGGGGGCAACTAATGAAAAACTGTTTTTT.

The chain employs TRBV2 and TRBJ2-1, with 12 bases that match TRBD2. This CDR3 is 14 amino acids long. Germline V gene lookup returns CDR1 SNHLY and CDR2 FYNNEI. Germline trimming cut 8 bases from V and 6 bases from J; bases unmatched to any gene: 5. CDR3 loop: CASASGGAVNEQFF. DNA for the CDR3: TGTGCCAGCGCTAGCGGGGGGGCGGTCAATGAGCAGTTCTTC.

This clonotype was detected ten times or more. This CDR3 reads CASSLTGGDGYTF. DNA of the CDR3: TGTGCCAGCAGCTTGACAGGTGGAGATGGCTACACCTTC. The chain combines TRBV7-9 with TRBJ1-2, with a possible D match to TRBD1 (6 bases). Trimming took off 3 bases at V and 6 bases at J, with 11 bases between the two ends. CDR1 SEHNR and CDR2 FQNEAQ come from the germline V gene (reference sequence). This CDR3 comprises 13 residues.

This clonotype was recorded many times. The J gene is TRBJ1-1, the V gene TRBV3-1, with no clear D. Germline V gene data show CDR1 as LGHDT and CDR2 as YNNKEL (reference sequence). V lost 0 bases and J lost 10, with 12 bases in between. The CDR3 totals 13 residues. In nucleotides, the CDR3 is TGTGCCAGCAGCCAAGATAACCAGATACGAGCTTTCTTT. Its protein is CASSQDNQIRAFF.

This clonotype was counted only a few times. The CDR3 reads CASSLGVNSPLHF. The CDR3 nucleotides are TGTGCCAGCAGCTTAGGGGTTAATTCACCCCTCCACTTT. The V gene is TRBV7-9, the J gene TRBJ1-6; D remains ambiguous. V was shortened by 1 base and J by 6 bases, with 4 bases between the two germline ends. The germline V gene has CDR1 SEHNR and CDR2 FQNEAQ (reference sequence). The CDR3 contains 13 residues. The full variable domain, completed using reference TRBV7-9 and TRBJ1-6, is DTGVSQNPRHKITKRGQNVTFRCDPISEHNRLYWYRQTLGQGPEFLTYFQNEAQLEKSRLLSDRFSAERPKGSFSTLEIQRTEQGDSAMYLCASSLGVNSPLHFGNGTRLTVT.

The rearrangement uses TRBV2 and TRBJ1-1, with D possibly being TRBD1 (5 bases). The CDR3 contains 13 residues. The V end lost 3 bases, the J end lost 4 bases, and 9 bases lay between the germline ends. Germline V gives CDR1 SNHLY, CDR2 FYNNEI. The CDR3: CASSEGVFTEAFF. The DNA for the CDR3 is TGTGCCAGCAGTGAGGGGGTTTTCACTGAAGCTTTCTTT.

This clonotype was counted at least ten times. The chain carries TRBV6-2 or TRBV6-3 and TRBJ2-5, with D perhaps TRBD1 (5 bases). Germline-derived CDR1 and CDR2 are MNHEY and SVGEGT. The V gene lost 4 bases and the J gene lost 4 bases, with 10 bases spanning the gap. CDR3 length: 13 residues. The CDR3 bases are TGTGCCAGCAGTTTTAGGGGAAGAGAGACCCAGTACTTC. Amino acid sequence: CASSFRGRETQYF.

At least ten counts were recorded for this clonotype. V usage is TRBV28 and J usage is TRBJ2-7; TRBD1 might be the D (5 bases). Per the germline V gene, CDR1 is MDHEN and CDR2 is SYDVKM. Trimming cost V 4 bases and J 5 bases, with 15 bases left between them. The CDR3 length is 14 residues. For the CDR3, the DNA is TGTGCCAGCAGTTGGTGGCCAGGGTACCACGAGCAGTACTTC. It is translated as CASSWWPGYHEQYF. The variable domain in full, completed from reference TRBV28 and TRBJ2-7, reads DVKVTQSSRYLVKRTGEKVFLECVQDMDHENMFWYRQDPGLGLRLIYFSYDVKMKEKGDIPEGYSVSREKKERFSLILESASTNQTSMYLCASSWWPGYHEQYFGPGTRLTVT.

The chain combines TRBV20-1 with TRBJ2-5, with 14 bases aligning to TRBD2. The V gene's germline CDR1 is DFQATT and CDR2 SNEGSKA (reference sequence). J gave up 7 bases and V 4 bases, and 20 bases lay outside the gene matches. The CDR3 has 19 residues. The DNA for the CDR3 is TGCAGTGCTAATACGCAGGGGGGACTAGCGGGAGTGGGGGTAGGGACCCAGTACTTC. This encodes CSANTQGGLAGVGVGTQYF.

This clonotype was found a few times. The rearrangement joins TRBV28 to TRBJ2-7; TRBD2 matches at 11 bases. J lost 3 bases, V lost 6 bases, and 10 bases had no gene match. Germline V gene sequence: CDR1 MDHEN, CDR2 SYDVKM. The CDR3 extends over 16 amino acids. The CDR3 protein is CASSTGTSGGRYEQYF. The DNA for the CDR3 is TGTGCCAGCAGCACGGGGACTAGCGGAGGACGCTACGAGCAGTACTTC.